The entry below describes one T cell receptor beta chain. Its target is not known. V lost 3 bases, J lost 6 bases, and 7 bases stayed unmatched. Germline V gene data show CDR1 as GTSNPN and CDR2 as SVGIG (reference sequence). This CDR3 region has 13 residues. Assay used: immunoSEQ multiplex PCR; TCRdb lists only in-frame clones, some missing. The sample yields 950,000 to 1,200,000 clones, about 80% seen once. These data are taken from a study of shared clonotypes between healthy human individuals. Study-wide results and caveats: Limitation of the genetic and exposure-history diversity represented came from the few donors.

Every one of the donors was a Caucasian adult that lived in Nashville, Tennessee. This chain connects TRBV30 to TRBJ1-2, with 7 bases aligning to TRBD1. This clonotype originated in a man between 18 and 35 years old in good health. Some clones in this sample may be carry-over from other donors' samples. The source material was memory CD4+ T cells from PBMCs. Indicated subset: CD45RA-negative fraction. The CDR3 sequence: CAWRSRGIDGYTF. In DNA, the CDR3 is TGTGCCTGGAGATCCAGGGGGATTGATGGCTACACCTTC.